This T cell receptor (beta chain) was captured by sequencing in a study of regulatory T cells in long-lasting Graves disease. Study-wide points: Analysis covered peripheral blood alone, not thyroid tissue.

Time point of the sample: newly diagnosed GD, antithyroid drugs for less than 3 months. From RNA extracted from PBMCs, the TCR library was made. In Xi'an, China, an endocrinology department was the source of patients. The table lists this clonotype with many counts. What it binds is not known. For TCR beta, libraries came from iRepertoire HTBI primers and Arm-PCR of CDR3 regions. TCRdb analysed the multiplex PCR reads with MiXCR anew, one entry per CDR3 protein. The sample includes roughly 500,000 distinct CDR3 sequences, 13% of them seen just once. The V and J ends lost 0 bases and 5 bases, in that order; junction bases with no gene match: 4. This CDR3 contains 16 residues. Germline V CDR1 and CDR2: MNHEY, SVGEGT. These data were likewise used in another study, on T cells in Graves' hyperthyroidism and ophthalmopathy.

This chain joins TRBV6-2 or TRBV6-3 and TRBJ1-6; 7 bases fit TRBD1. This TCR derives from a man younger than 45 with Graves disease. The specimen was peripheral blood mononuclear cells (PBMCs), collected at new diagnosis, from a patient treated with antithyroid drugs. CDR3 residues: CASSYSRTGHNSPLHF. The CDR3 nucleotides read TGTGCCAGCAGTTACTCGAGGACAGGTCATAATTCACCCCTCCACTTT.